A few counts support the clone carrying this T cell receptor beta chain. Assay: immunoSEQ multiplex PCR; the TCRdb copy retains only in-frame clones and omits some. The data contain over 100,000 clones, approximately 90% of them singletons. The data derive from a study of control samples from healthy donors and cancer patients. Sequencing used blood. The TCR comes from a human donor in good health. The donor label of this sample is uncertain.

CDR3 DNA: TGTGCCAGTAGTTCGATGGGGGACAGGGGCTCCTACGAGCAGTACTTC. Translated, it gives CASSSMGDRGSYEQYF. The genes are TRBV19 and TRBJ2-7; 10 bases align to TRBD1. This CDR3 is built from 16 residues. Germline CDR1 LNHDA, CDR2 SQIVND (reference sequence). The ends lost 5 bases at V and 0 bases at J; junction bases unmatched: 7. Full variable domain (rest looked up from reference TRBV19 and TRBJ2-7): DGGITQSPKYLFRKEGQNVTLSCEQNLNHDAMYWYRQDPGQGLRLIYYSQIVNDFQKGDIAEGYSVSREKKESFPLTVTSAQKNPTAFYLCASSSMGDRGSYEQYFGPGTRLTVT.